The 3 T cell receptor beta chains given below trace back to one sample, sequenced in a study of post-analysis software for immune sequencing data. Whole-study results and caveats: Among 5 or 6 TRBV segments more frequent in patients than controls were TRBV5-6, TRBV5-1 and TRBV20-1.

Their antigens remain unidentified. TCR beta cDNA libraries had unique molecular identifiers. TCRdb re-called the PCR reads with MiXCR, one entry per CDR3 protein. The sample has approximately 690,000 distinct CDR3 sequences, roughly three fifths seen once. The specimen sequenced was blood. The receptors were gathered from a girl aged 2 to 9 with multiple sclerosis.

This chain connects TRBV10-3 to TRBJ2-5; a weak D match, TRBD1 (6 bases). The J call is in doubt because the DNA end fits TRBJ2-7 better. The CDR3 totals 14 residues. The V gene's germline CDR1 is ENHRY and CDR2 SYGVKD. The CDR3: CAISESRGGPEQYF. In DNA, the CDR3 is TGTGCCATCAGTGAGTCCCGAGGGGGTCCCGAGCAGTACTTC.

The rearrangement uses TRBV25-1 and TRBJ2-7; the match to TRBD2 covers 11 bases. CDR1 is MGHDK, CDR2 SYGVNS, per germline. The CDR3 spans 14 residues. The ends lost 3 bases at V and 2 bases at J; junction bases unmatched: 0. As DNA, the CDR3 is TGTGCCAGCAGTGAGACTAGCGGGACCTACGAGCAGTACTTC. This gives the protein CASSETSGTYEQYF.

CDR3 protein: CSEINGLSYEQYF. The CDR3 nucleotides read TGCAGTGAAATTAACGGACTCTCCTACGAGCAGTACTTC. The chain employs TRBV20-1 and TRBJ2-1; maybe TRBD2 (5 bases). The DNA matches TRBJ2-7 better at its end, which makes the J call doubtful. Germline V gene lookup returns CDR1 DFQATT and CDR2 SNEGSKA (reference sequence). The CDR3 has 13 amino acids.